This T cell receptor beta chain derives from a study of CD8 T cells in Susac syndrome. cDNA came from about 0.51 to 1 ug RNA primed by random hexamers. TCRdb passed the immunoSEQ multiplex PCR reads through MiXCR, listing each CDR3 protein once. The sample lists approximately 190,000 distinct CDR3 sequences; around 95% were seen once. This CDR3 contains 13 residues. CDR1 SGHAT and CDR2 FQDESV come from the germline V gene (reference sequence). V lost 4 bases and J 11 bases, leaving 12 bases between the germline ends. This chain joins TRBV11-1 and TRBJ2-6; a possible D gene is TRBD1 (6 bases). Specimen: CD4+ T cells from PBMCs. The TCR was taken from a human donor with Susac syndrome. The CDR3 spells CASSYGQLHVLTF. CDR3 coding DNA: TGTGCCAGCAGCTATGGACAGCTCCACGTCCTGACTTTC.